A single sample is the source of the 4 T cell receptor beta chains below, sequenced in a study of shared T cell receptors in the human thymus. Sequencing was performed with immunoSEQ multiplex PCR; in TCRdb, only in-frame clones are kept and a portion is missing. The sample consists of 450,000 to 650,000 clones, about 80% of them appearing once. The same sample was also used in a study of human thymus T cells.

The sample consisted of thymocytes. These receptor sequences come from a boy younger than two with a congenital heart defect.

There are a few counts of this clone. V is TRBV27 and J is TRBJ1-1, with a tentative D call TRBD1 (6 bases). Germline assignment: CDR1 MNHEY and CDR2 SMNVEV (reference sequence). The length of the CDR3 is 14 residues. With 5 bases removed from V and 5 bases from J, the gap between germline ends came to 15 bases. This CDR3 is CASSHRVGATEAFF. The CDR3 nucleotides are TGTGCCAGCAGTCACAGGGTGGGGGCGACTGAAGCTTTCTTT.

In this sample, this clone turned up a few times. The CDR3 spells CASSPRGREAYNEQFF. The CDR3 DNA sequence: TGTGCCAGTAGTCCCCGTGGGCGGGAGGCCTACAATGAGCAGTTCTTC. V is TRBV19 and J is TRBJ2-1; TRBD2 agrees at 8 bases. CDR1 is LNHDA, CDR2 SQIVND, per germline (reference sequence). The CDR3 is 16 residues long. After removal of 5 bases from V and 2 bases from J, the junction contained 8 bases not matched to a gene.

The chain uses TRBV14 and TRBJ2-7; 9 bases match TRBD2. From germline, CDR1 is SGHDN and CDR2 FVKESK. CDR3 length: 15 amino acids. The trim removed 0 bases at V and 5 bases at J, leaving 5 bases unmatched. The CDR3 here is CASSQEAGGPNEQYF. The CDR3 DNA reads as TGTGCCAGCAGCCAAGAGGCGGGAGGGCCCAACGAGCAGTACTTC.

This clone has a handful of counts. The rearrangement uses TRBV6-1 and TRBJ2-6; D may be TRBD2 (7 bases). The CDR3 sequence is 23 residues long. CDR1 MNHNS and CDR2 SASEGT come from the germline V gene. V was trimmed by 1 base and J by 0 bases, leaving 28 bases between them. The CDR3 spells CASSEVDWGHASGNRSGANVLTF. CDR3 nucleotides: TGTGCCAGCAGTGAAGTGGACTGGGGACATGCTAGCGGAAACCGCTCTGGGGCCAACGTCCTGACTTTC.